The clone carrying this T cell receptor beta chain has only a few counts. J was trimmed by 2 bases and V by 0 bases; bases with no gene match: 3. The germline gives CDR1 LGHDT, CDR2 YNNKEL (reference sequence). There are 15 residues in the CDR3. As originally analysed: Scientists estimated how many nucleated cells there were by amplifying reference gene primers. Measured with immunoSEQ multiplex PCR; TCRdb has only the in-frame clones, and not every one. The DNA gave D and trimming, while V, J and clone size come from that table. Of over 70,000 clones in the sample, about 91% are singletons; the top ten hold under 7.5%. This specimen belongs to a study of blood T cell repertoires in COVID-19. For the study at large: COVID-19 samples from acute and convalescent phases originated in the United States, Italy and Spain.

The sequenced sample consisted of peripheral blood. The chain joins TRBV3-1 (or the pseudogene TRBV3-2) to TRBJ1-2; 7 bases are shared with TRBD1. This sequence was found in a woman aged 80 or older with acute or convalescent COVID-19. The DNA of the CDR3 is TGTGCCAGCAGCCAAGAAGGGACAGCAAACTATGGCTACACCTTC. Protein: CASSQEGTANYGYTF.